The 5 T cell receptor beta chains in this list originate from one sample, sequenced in a study of T cell changes during pregnancy in multiple sclerosis. Profiling relied on immunoSEQ multiplex PCR, and the TCRdb table lists in-frame clones only, not all of them. The sample holds roughly 87,000 clones; around 95% are singletons and the top ten take 1.1% to 1.5%. Material: peripheral blood, obtained in the third trimester of pregnancy. Source of these receptors: a female donor in good health, enrolled as a control in a pregnancy study.

The chain couples TRBV5-1 to TRBJ2-1; 13 bases are shared with TRBD2. The V and J ends lost 3 bases and 3 bases, in that order; junction bases with no gene match: 3. CDR3 length: 16 residues. From germline, CDR1 is SGHRS and CDR2 YFSETQ. The DNA for the CDR3 is TGCGCCAGCAGCTCGGGACTAGCGGGACTCTACAATGAGCAGTTCTTC. The encoded protein is CASSSGLAGLYNEQFF.

This clone was observed a single time. V usage is TRBV27 and J usage is TRBJ2-7, with 10 nucleotides matching TRBD2. This CDR3 spans 12 amino acids. Germline V gene sequence: CDR1 MNHEY, CDR2 SMNVEV (reference sequence). The CDR3 reads CASGTSVWEQYF. The CDR3 bases are TGTGCGTCAGGGACTAGCGTTTGGGAGCAGTACTTC.

This sequence joins TRBV29-1 and TRBJ2-5, with D possibly TRBD2 on 6 matching bases. The CDR3 totals 14 residues. V was shortened by 7 bases and J by 4 bases, with 19 bases between the two germline ends. CDR1 SQVTM and CDR2 ANQGSEA come from the germline V gene. The CDR3 loop is CSARPGVGGETQYF. CDR3 sequence (DNA): TGCAGCGCACGTCCGGGGGTAGGCGGAGAGACCCAGTACTTC. The variable domain in full, with the rest retrieved from reference TRBV29-1 and TRBJ2-5, is SAVISQKPSRDICQRGTSLTIQCQVDSQVTMMFWYRQQPGQSLTLIATANQGSEATYESGFVIDKFPISRPNLTFSTLTVSNMSPEDSSIYLCSARPGVGGETQYFGPGTRLLVL.

The chain combines TRBV7-2 with TRBJ2-7; 7 nucleotides align to TRBD2. V trimming: 5 bases; J trimming: 5 bases; junction bases outside the gene matches: 3. In germline, CDR1 is SGHTA, CDR2 FQGNSA. The CDR3 is 12 amino acids. The CDR3 loop is CASSRLANEQYF. The CDR3 DNA reads TGTGCCAGCAGCAGACTAGCAAACGAGCAGTACTTC.

The chain joins TRBV4-2 to TRBJ1-3; D is possibly TRBD1 (6 bases). The V gene lost 1 base and the J gene lost 0 bases, with 13 bases spanning the gap. Germline CDR1 LGHNA, CDR2 YNFKEQ. The CDR3 runs to 17 residues. CDR3 residues: CASSQASGQTSGNTIYF. In nucleotides, the CDR3 is TGTGCCAGCAGCCAAGCCTCGGGACAAACCTCTGGAAACACCATATATTTT.